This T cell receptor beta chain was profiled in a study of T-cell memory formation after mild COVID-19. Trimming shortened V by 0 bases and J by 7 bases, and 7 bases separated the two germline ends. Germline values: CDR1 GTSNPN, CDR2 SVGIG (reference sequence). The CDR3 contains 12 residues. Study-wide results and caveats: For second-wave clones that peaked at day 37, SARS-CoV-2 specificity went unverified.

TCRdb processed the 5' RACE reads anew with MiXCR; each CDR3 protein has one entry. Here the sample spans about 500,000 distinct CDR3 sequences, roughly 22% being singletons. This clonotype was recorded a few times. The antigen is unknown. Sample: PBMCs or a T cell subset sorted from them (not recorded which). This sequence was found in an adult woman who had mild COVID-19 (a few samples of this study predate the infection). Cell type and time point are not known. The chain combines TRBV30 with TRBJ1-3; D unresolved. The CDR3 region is CAWSVLTNTIYF. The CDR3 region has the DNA TGTGCCTGGAGTGTACTAACCAACACCATATATTTT.